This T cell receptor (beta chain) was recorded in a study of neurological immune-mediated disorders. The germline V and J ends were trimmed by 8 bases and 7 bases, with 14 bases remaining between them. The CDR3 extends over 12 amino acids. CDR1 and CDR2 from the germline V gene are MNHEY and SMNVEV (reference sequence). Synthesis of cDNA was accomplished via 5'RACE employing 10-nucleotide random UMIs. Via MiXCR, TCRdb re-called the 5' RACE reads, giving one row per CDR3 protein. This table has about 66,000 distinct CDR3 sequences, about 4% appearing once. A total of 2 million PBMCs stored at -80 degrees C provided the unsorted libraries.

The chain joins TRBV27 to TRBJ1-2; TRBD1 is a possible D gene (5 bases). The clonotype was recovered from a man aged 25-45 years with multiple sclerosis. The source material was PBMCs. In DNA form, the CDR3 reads TGTGCCAGCTCTGGCAGGGATGGTGGCTACACCTTC. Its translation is CASSGRDGGYTF.